A single sample is the source of the 15 T cell receptor beta chains below, sequenced in a study of molecular identifiers for immune sequencing clone quantification. TCRdb analysed the PCR reads with MiXCR anew, one entry per CDR3 protein. The sample lists hundreds of thousands of distinct CDR3 sequences; 15% to 20% were seen once. The sequencing input was naive CD8+ T cells from blood, with Jurkat cell RNA spiked in. Subset reported: FACS-sorted CD8+CD4-CCR7+CD45RA+ naive T cells. The receptor source for this set is a human donor in good health. Some libraries in this study had Jurkat cell RNA spiked in.

V gene TRBV6-1 combines with J gene TRBJ1-1; the D gene is possibly TRBD1 (5 bases). With 6 bases removed from V and 1 base from J, the gap between germline ends came to 30 bases. The CDR3 consists of 20 residues. Germline CDR1 is MNHNS and CDR2 is SASEGT. The CDR3, as DNA: TGTGCCAGCAGGGCCGGGACGTCGAACACTGAAGCTTTCTGGAACACTGAAGCTTTCTTT. It codes for CASRAGTSNTEAFWNTEAFF.

For this clonotype: A much more abundant neighbour one base away suggests this may be a read error. This chain connects TRBV6-5 to TRBJ1-1; D perhaps matches TRBD1 (6 bases). The CDR3 sequence is 14 residues long. Germline values: CDR1 MNHEY, CDR2 SVGAGI. CDR3: CASSFPQGRTGAFF. The CDR3 DNA reads TGTGCCAGCAGTTTCCCACAGGGCCGTACTGGAGCTTTCTTT.

The V and J genes are TRBV4-2 and TRBJ2-1; TRBD2 aligns across 9 bases. CDR1 and CDR2 from the germline V gene are LGHNA and YNFKEQ. CDR3 length: 16 amino acids. V trimming: 1 base; J trimming: 5 bases; junction bases outside the gene matches: 6. Here the CDR3 DNA reads TGTGCCAGCAGCCAAGTTTGGCTAGCGGGAAACAATGAGCAGTTCTTC. Its translation is CASSQVWLAGNNEQFF.

Ten or more counts support this clonotype. This chain links TRBV20-1 with TRBJ1-1; 12 nucleotides line up with TRBD1. After removal of 1 base from V and 4 bases from J, the junction contained 10 bases not matched to a gene. The germline CDR1 and CDR2 sequences are DFQATT and SNEGSKA (reference sequence). CDR3 size: 17 residues. DNA for the CDR3: TGCAGTGCTAGAGGAGTCGGGGACAGGGGGCCTGGCACTGAAGCTTTCTTT. Encoded protein: CSARGVGDRGPGTEAFF.

This clonotype came up many times. V is TRBV4-3 and J is TRBJ2-7; TRBD2 aligns across 7 bases. The CDR3 has 18 residues. J lost 3 bases, V lost 1 base, and 15 bases had no gene match. The germline V gene encodes CDR1 LGHNA and CDR2 YSLEER. CDR3 in DNA: TGCGCCAGCAGCCAAGGAGGTAGCGGAGCGGGAACATTCTACGAGCAGTACTTC. Its translation: CASSQGGSGAGTFYEQYF.

This clonotype was recorded a few times. The V gene is TRBV18, the J gene TRBJ1-1; D call uncertain. V shed 0 bases and J shed 7 bases, with 9 bases lying between them. The CDR3 has 13 residues. Germline-derived CDR1 and CDR2 are KGHSH and LQKENI. The CDR3 reads CASSPPSTDEAFF. The CDR3 nucleotides read TGTGCCAGCTCACCACCGTCGACCGATGAAGCTTTCTTT.

This clonotype has a count of ten or more. The chain has TRBV4-3 and TRBJ1-5; D is uncertain. Germline assignment: CDR1 LGHNA and CDR2 YSLEER. Trimming removed 0 bases at V and 3 bases at J, with 12 bases between. The CDR3 is made up of 16 amino acids. CDR3 protein: CASSQEYSQLNQPQHF. Here the CDR3 DNA reads TGCGCCAGCAGCCAAGAATATTCCCAACTCAATCAGCCCCAGCATTTT.

On this clonotype: A read error may account for a junction end that differs from germline. The chain uses TRBV10-3 and TRBJ2-3; 11 bases line up with TRBD2. CDR3 length: 16 residues. Per the germline V gene, CDR1 is ENHRY and CDR2 is SYGVKD. The chain's CDR3 is CAIKEVAGGGTGTQYF. The CDR3, as DNA: TGTGCCATTAAAGAGGTAGCGGGGGGGGGCACAGGTACGCAGTATTTT.

The chain is built from TRBV6-2 or TRBV6-3 and TRBJ2-7; D is perhaps TRBD1 (7 bases). CDR1 and CDR2 (germline): MNHEY, SVGEGT. V was pared by 5 bases and J by 1 base, with 18 bases between. The CDR3 covers 16 residues. The CDR3: CASSTNRGLSSYEQYF. The CDR3 DNA reads TGTGCCAGCAGTACGAACAGGGGACTTTCTTCCTACGAGCAGTACTTC.

This clonotype has just a few counts. The chain joins TRBV6-5 to TRBJ2-7, with TRBD1 identical over 8 bases. J lost 4 bases, V lost 6 bases, and 14 bases had no gene match. This CDR3 comprises 16 residues. The germline V gene encodes CDR1 MNHEY and CDR2 SVGAGI. The CDR3 loop is CASSLEPQGARYEQYF. The CDR3 DNA reads as TGTGCCAGCAGCTTGGAACCTCAGGGGGCTAGGTACGAGCAGTACTTC.

The table lists this clonotype with a few counts. The chain joins TRBV7-9 to TRBJ2-2; D may match TRBD1 or TRBD2 (5 bases each). Trimming cost V 3 bases and J 0 bases, with 8 bases left between them. Germline CDR1 reads SEHNR; CDR2 reads FQNEAQ (reference sequence). The CDR3 extends over 15 amino acids. DNA for the CDR3: TGTGCCAGCAGCTTGGGGGTCGCGAACACCGGGGAGCTGTTTTTT. Translating it yields CASSLGVANTGELFF.

This clonotype was detected many times. J is TRBJ1-4 and V is TRBV19; 9 nucleotides align to TRBD1. The CDR3 spans 15 residues. V dropped 3 bases and J dropped 6; count of bases not matched to a gene: 5. Per germline, CDR1 LNHDA and CDR2 SQIVND (reference sequence). CDR3 sequence: CASSIGTGGHEKLFF. The CDR3, as DNA: TGTGCCAGTAGTATCGGAACAGGGGGCCATGAAAAACTGTTTTTT. Supplemented by reference TRBV19 and TRBJ1-4, the full variable domain reads DGGITQSPKYLFRKEGQNVTLSCEQNLNHDAMYWYRQDPGQGLRLIYYSQIVNDFQKGDIAEGYSVSREKKESFPLTVTSAQKNPTAFYLCASSIGTGGHEKLFFGSGTQLSVL.

V gene TRBV12-3 or TRBV12-4 combines with J gene TRBJ2-5; TRBD2 matches 10 bases. This CDR3 is 16 amino acids long. V shed 3 bases and J 2 bases; nucleotides not matched to a gene: 6. The CDR3 DNA follows: TGTGCCAGCAGTTTTGGGACTAGCGTCTCTCAAGAGACCCAGTACTTC. Amino acids: CASSFGTSVSQETQYF.

Note on this clonotype: Being one base from a much bigger clone, this may be a read error. V gene TRBV7-2 combines with J gene TRBJ1-2; the D is unclear. The germline V gene has CDR1 SGHTA and CDR2 FQGNSA. The CDR3 length is 11 residues. In DNA form, the CDR3 reads TGTGCCAGCAGCTTTGGGGATGGCTTCACCTTC. Encoded protein: CASSFGDGFTF.

There are many counts of this clonotype. This chain links TRBV4-1 with TRBJ1-2; 8 nucleotides match TRBD1. The CDR3 spans 15 residues. The V gene's germline CDR1 is MGHRA and CDR2 YSYEKL. V was clipped by 2 bases and J by 8 bases; unmatched bases: 10. In nucleotides, the CDR3 is TGCGCCAGCAGCCAAAAATTCCAGGGGGCGCGAGGCTACACCTTC. This codes for CASSQKFQGARGYTF.